This T cell receptor beta chain was identified during a study of cytomegalovirus exposure and HLA in healthy donors. Clones were sequenced by immunoSEQ multiplex PCR, and TCRdb holds only the in-frame ones, with some missing. The profile shows 67,000 or so clones, 94% of them singletons. V lost 4 bases and J lost 3, with 9 bases in between. The CDR3 is 13 amino acids. Germline loops: CDR1 MNHEY, CDR2 SMNVEV (reference sequence). J is TRBJ1-1 and V is TRBV27; D gene unclear. This receptor was taken from a man in his late teens or twenties in good health and CMV-seropositive. The sequenced material came from PBMCs. The CDR3 sequence: CASSYSGYTEAFF. In DNA, the CDR3 is TGTGCCAGCAGTTACAGTGGGTACACTGAAGCTTTCTTT.